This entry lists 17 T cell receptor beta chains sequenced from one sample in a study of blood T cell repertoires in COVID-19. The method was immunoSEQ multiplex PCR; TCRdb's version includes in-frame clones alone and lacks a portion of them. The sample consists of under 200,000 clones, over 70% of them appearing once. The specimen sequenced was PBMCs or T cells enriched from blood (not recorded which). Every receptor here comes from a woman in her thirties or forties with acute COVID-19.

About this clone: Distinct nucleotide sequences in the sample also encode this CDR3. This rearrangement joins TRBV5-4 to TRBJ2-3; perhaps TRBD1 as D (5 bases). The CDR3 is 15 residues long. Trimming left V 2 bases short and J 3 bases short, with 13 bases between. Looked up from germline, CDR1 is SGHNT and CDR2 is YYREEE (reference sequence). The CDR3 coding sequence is TGTGCCAGCAGCTTTGGGCAGGGTGGAACAGATACGCAGTATTTT. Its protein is CASSFGQGGTDTQYF.

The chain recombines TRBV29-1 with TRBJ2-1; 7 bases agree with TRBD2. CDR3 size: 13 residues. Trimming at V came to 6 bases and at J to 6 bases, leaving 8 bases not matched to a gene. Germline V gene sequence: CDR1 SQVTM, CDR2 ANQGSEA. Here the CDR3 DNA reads TGCAGCGTGGTCCGACTAGCATCCAATGAGCAGTTCTTC. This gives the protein CSVVRLASNEQFF.

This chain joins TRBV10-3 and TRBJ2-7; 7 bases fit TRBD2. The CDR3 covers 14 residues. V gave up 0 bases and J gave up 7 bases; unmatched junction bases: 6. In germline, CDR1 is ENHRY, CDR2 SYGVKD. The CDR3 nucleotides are TGTGCCATCAGTGAGTCCATGTCGGGGGGTGAGCAGTACGTC. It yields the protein CAISESMSGGEQYV.

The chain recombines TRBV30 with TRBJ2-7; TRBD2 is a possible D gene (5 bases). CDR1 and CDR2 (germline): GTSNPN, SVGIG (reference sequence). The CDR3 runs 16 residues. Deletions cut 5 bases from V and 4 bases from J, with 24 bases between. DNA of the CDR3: TGTGCCTGGTCACCCTCCGGGCTAGCAAACCTATACGAGCAGTACTTC. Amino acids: CAWSPSGLANLYEQYF. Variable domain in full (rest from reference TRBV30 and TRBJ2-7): SQTIHQWPATLVQPVGSPLSLECTVEGTSNPNLYWYRQAAGRGLQLLFYSVGIGQISSEVPQNLSASRPQDRQFILSSKKLLLSDSGFYLCAWSPSGLANLYEQYFGPGTRLTVT.

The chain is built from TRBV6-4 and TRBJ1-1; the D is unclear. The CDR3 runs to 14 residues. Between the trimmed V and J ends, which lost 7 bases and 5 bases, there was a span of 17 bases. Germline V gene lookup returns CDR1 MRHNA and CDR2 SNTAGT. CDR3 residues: CASKEKSGGTEAFF. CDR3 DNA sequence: TGTGCCAGCAAAGAGAAGTCCGGCGGGACTGAAGCTTTCTTT.

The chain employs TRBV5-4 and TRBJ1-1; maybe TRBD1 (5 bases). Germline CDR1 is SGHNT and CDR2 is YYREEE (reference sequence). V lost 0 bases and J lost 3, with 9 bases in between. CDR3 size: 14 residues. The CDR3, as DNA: TGTGCCAGCAGCTTGGCGGGGGATCACACTGAAGCTTTCTTT. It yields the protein CASSLAGDHTEAFF.

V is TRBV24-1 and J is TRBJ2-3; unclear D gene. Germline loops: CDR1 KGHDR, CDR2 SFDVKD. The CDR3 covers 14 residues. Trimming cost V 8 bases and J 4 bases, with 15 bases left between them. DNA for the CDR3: TGTGCCACCATGGGCTCGAGCTTTCCAGATACGCAGTATTTT. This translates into CATMGSSFPDTQYF.

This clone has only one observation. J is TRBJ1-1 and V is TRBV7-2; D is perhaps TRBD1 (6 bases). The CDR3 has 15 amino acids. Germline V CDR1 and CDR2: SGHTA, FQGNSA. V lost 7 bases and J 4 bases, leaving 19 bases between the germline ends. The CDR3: CASTPGVQRSTEAFF. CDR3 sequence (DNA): TGTGCCAGCACCCCAGGGGTACAGCGGAGCACTGAAGCTTTCTTT.

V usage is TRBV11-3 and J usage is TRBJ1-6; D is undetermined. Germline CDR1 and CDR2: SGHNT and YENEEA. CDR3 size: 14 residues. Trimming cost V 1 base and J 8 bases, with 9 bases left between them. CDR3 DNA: TGTGCCAGCAGCTTAGTTGGCCACGATTCACCCCTCCACTTT. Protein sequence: CASSLVGHDSPLHF.

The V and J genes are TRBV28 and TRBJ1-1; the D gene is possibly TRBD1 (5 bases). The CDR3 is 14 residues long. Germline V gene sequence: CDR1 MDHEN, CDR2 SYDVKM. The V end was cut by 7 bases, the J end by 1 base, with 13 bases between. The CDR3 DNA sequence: TGTGCCAGCACCCAAGGCAGGGCGAACACTGAAGCTTTCTTT. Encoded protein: CASTQGRANTEAFF. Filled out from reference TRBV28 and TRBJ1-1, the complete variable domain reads DVKVTQSSRYLVKRTGEKVFLECVQDMDHENMFWYRQDPGLGLRLIYFSYDVKMKEKGDIPEGYSVSREKKERFSLILESASTNQTSMYLCASTQGRANTEAFFGQGTRLTVV.

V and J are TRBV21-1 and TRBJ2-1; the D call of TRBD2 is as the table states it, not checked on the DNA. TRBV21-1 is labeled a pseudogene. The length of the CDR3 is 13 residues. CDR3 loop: CASSTDRRTEQFF. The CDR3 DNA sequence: TGTGCCAGCAGCACGGATCGGAGGACTGAGCAGTTCTTC.

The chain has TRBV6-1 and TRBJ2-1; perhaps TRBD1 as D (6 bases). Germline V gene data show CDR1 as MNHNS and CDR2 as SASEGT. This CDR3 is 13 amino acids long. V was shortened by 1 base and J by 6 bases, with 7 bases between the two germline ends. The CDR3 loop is CASSEGGRNEQFF. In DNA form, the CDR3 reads TGTGCCAGCAGTGAAGGGGGGCGCAATGAGCAGTTCTTC.

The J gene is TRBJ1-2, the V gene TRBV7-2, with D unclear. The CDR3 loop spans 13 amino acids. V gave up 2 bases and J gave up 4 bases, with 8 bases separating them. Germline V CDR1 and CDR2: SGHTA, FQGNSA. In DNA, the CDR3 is TGTGCCAGCAGCTTACAGTCCCTCTATGGCTACACCTTC. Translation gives CASSLQSLYGYTF.

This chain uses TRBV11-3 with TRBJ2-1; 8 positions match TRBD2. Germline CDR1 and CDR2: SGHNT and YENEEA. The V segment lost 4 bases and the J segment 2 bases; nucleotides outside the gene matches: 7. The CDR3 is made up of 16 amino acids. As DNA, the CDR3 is TGTGCCAGCAGCTCCCCCGGGAGGGCCCCCTACAATGAGCAGTTCTTC. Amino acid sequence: CASSSPGRAPYNEQFF.

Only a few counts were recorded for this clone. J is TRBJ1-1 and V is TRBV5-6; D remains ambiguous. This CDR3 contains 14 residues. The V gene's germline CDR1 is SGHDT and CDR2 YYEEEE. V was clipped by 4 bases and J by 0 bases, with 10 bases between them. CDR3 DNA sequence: TGTGCCAGCAGCGTCCGACAAATGAACACTGAAGCTTTCTTT. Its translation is CASSVRQMNTEAFF.

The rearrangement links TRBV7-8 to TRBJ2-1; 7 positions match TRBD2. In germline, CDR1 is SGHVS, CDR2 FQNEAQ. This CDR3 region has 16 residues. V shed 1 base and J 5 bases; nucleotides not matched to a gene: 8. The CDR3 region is CASSLGEAGRDNEQFF. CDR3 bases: TGTGCCAGCAGCTTAGGAGAAGCGGGACGAGACAATGAGCAGTTCTTC.

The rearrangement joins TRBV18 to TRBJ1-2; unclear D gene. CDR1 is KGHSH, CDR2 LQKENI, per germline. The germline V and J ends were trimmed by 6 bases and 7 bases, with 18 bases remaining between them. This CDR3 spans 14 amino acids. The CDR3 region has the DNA TGTGCCAGCTCCCCCCCCCAAGGAGGTGGTGGCTACACCTTC. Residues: CASSPPQGGGGYTF.